Listed below are T cell receptor beta chains from one sample, sequenced in a study of PD-1 blockade in classical Hodgkin lymphoma. Some clones are missing from TCRdb's copy, which holds only in-frame ones; the method was immunoSEQ multiplex PCR. The repertoire holds about 41,000 clones, with roughly 69% as singletons. The specimen comprised peripheral blood mononuclear cells (PBMCs), sampled before the fourth cycle of nivolumab. The origin of the receptors is a human donor with classical Hodgkin lymphoma. Each CDR3 is given with its conserved first and last residue. The D gene is left open where the match is weak. Part of the rows lack a size; the others show once, few, many or a class for expanded clones.

D	V	J	size	CDR3	DNA
-	TRBV7-6	TRBJ1-4	-	CASSLTGGNEKLFF	TGTGCCAGCAGCTTAACGGGTGGGAATGAAAAACTGTTTTTT
-	TRBV7-2	TRBJ2-7	-	CASSLNRPLGYDEQYF	TGTGCCAGCAGCTTAAACAGGCCTCTAGGGTATGACGAGCAGTACTTC
TRBD1	TRBV30	TRBJ1-1	-	CAWSVPTGEPEAFF	TGTGCCTGGAGTGTCCCGACAGGGGAGCCTGAAGCTTTCTTT
TRBD2	TRBV29-1	TRBJ2-5	few	CSVSEVAGLQETQYF	TGCAGCGTAAGCGAGGTAGCGGGGCTCCAAGAGACCCAGTACTTC
-	TRBV30	TRBJ1-1	-	CAWSVQGNTEAFF	TGTGCCTGGAGTGTGCAGGGGAACACTGAAGCTTTCTTT
-	TRBV27	TRBJ2-3	-	CASSRLAQGSTDTQYF	TGTGCCAGCAGTCGACTCGCACAGGGTTCGACAGATACGCAGTATTTT
TRBD2	TRBV4-2	TRBJ2-2	-	CASSPPGLADPTGELFF	TGTGCCAGCAGCCCACCGGGACTAGCGGATCCCACCGGGGAGCTGTTTTTT
TRBD2	TRBV5-6	TRBJ2-7	once	CASSLKAGEQYF	TGTGCCAGCAGCTTGAAAGCGGGGGAGCAGTACTTC
-	TRBV10-3	TRBJ2-1	once	CAIRGDSIYEQFF	TGTGCCATCAGGGGGGATTCGATCTATGAGCAGTTCTTC
-	TRBV27	TRBJ2-4	-	CASSLRAGLNIQYF	TGTGCCAGCAGTTTACGGGCGGGCCTAAACATTCAGTACTTC
-	TRBV5-4	TRBJ2-1	-	CASSFGGEQFF	TGTGCCAGCAGCTTTGGTGGTGAGCAGTTCTTC
TRBD2	TRBV5-6	TRBJ2-7	-	CASSPISGGETYEQYF	TGTGCCAGCAGCCCCATTAGCGGGGGTGAAACCTACGAGCAGTACTTC
TRBD1	TRBV19	TRBJ2-7	-	CASSIALDRDYEQYF	TGTGCCAGTAGTATAGCCCTTGACAGGGACTACGAGCAGTACTTC
-	TRBV19	TRBJ1-2	few	CASTSKSMAITF	TGTGCCAGTACTTCAAAATCTATGGCTATCACCTTC
-	TRBV5-1	TRBJ1-2	-	CASSPTKESGYTF	TGCGCCAGCAGCCCTACAAAGGAAAGTGGCTACACCTTC
-	TRBV19	TRBJ1-1	medium-sized	CASSMGKNTEAFF	TGTGCCAGTAGTATGGGAAAAAACACTGAAGCTTTCTTT
TRBD1	TRBV11-1	TRBJ2-6	once	CASSFPRQGPSGANVLTF	TGTGCCAGCAGCTTCCCCCGACAGGGGCCCTCTGGGGCCAACGTCCTGACTTTC
-	TRBV19	TRBJ1-1	-	CASSSPLRLNTEAFF	TGTGCCAGTAGTTCTCCACTTAGGTTGAACACTGAAGCTTTCTTT
TRBD2	TRBV5-1	TRBJ2-7	-	CASSLLAGGLREQYF	TGCGCCAGCAGCTTGTTGGCGGGGGGGCTTCGCGAGCAGTACTTC
TRBD1	TRBV2	TRBJ2-2	-	CASRLTGGPELFF	TGTGCCAGCAGGTTAACAGGGGGACCGGAGCTGTTTTTT
-	TRBV19	TRBJ2-5	-	CASSIQYYQETQYF	TGTGCCAGTAGTATCCAATACTACCAAGAGACCCAGTACTTC
-	TRBV7-9	TRBJ1-5	once	CASSLGQHQPQHF	TGTGCCAGCAGCTTAGGTCAGCATCAGCCCCAGCATTTT
-	TRBV19	TRBJ2-3	-	CASSPYFTDTQYF	TGTGCCAGTAGCCCATATTTCACAGATACGCAGTATTTT
-	TRBV5-4	TRBJ1-2	once	CASSFSWEASYGYTF	TGTGCCAGCAGCTTCAGTTGGGAGGCCTCCTATGGCTACACCTTC
-	TRBV9	TRBJ2-5	-	CASSVDGAAQKTQYF	TGTGCCAGCAGCGTAGATGGGGCAGCCCAAAAGACCCAGTACTTC
TRBD2	TRBV2	TRBJ2-3	-	CASIPSGGESTDTQYF	TGTGCCAGCATTCCCAGCGGGGGGGAAAGCACAGATACGCAGTATTTT
-	TRBV19	TRBJ2-7	-	CASSATGSAHEQYF	TGTGCCAGTAGTGCGACAGGTTCAGCGCACGAGCAGTACTTC
TRBD1	TRBV5-1	TRBJ2-5	-	CASSTRGGTHRGQETQYF	TGCGCCAGCAGCACCCGAGGGGGAACCCACAGGGGACAAGAGACCCAGTACTTC
TRBD1	TRBV30	TRBJ1-4	-	CAWSPGGALTTNEKLFF	TGTGCCTGGAGTCCAGGGGGGGCCCTAACAACTAATGAAAAACTGTTTTTT
-	TRBV5-6	TRBJ2-2	-	CASSPTVNTGELFF	TGTGCCAGCAGCCCGACAGTTAACACCGGGGAGCTGTTTTTT
-	TRBV7-9	TRBJ2-7	-	CASSLLSGAYEQYF	TGTGCCAGCAGCCTCCTGTCGGGAGCCTACGAGCAGTACTTC
TRBD1	TRBV7-9	TRBJ2-1	-	CASSLGTGVNEQFF	TGTGCCAGCAGCTTAGGCACAGGGGTAAATGAGCAGTTCTTC
-	TRBV5-6	TRBJ1-1	many	CASSWGGSTEAFF	TGTGCCAGCAGCTGGGGAGGATCCACTGAAGCTTTCTTT
-	TRBV5-1	TRBJ2-3	once	CASSLTSDTQYF	TGCGCCAGCAGCTTGACCTCAGATACGCAGTATTTT
-	TRBV29-1	TRBJ2-5	-	CSVDPGAYQETQYF	TGCAGCGTTGACCCGGGGGCGTATCAAGAGACCCAGTACTTC
-	TRBV28	TRBJ2-7	-	CASSWDKTYEQYF	TGTGCCAGCAGTTGGGACAAGACTTACGAGCAGTACTTC
TRBD1	TRBV5-6	TRBJ2-7	-	CASSPPSWGTGGSYEQYF	TGTGCCAGCAGCCCCCCGAGTTGGGGGACAGGGGGCTCCTACGAGCAGTACTTC
-	TRBV5-1	TRBJ2-2	-	CASSLSANTGELFF	TGCGCCAGCAGCTTGAGCGCGAACACCGGGGAGCTGTTTTTT
-	TRBV10-3	TRBJ1-2	-	CAISEQRSNYGYTF	TGTGCCATCAGTGAGCAAAGATCTAACTATGGCTACACCTTC
-	TRBV5-4	TRBJ2-5	-	CASSPSSTVETQYF	TGTGCCAGCAGCCCGTCTTCCACGGTAGAGACCCAGTACTTC
-	TRBV7-3	TRBJ2-3	-	CASSLGEGNTQYF	TGTGCCAGCAGCTTAGGGGAAGGAAATACGCAGTATTTT
TRBD2	TRBV5-1	TRBJ2-7	few	CASSLETSGFYEQYF	TGCGCCAGCAGCTTGGAGACTAGCGGGTTTTACGAGCAGTACTTC
-	TRBV11-2	TRBJ2-3	medium-sized	CASSSYSTDTQYF	TGTGCCAGCAGCTCTTACAGCACAGATACGCAGTATTTT
-	TRBV7-9	TRBJ1-1	medium-sized	CASTPGGANTEAFF	TGTGCCAGCACTCCGGGGGGAGCGAACACTGAAGCTTTCTTT
-	TRBV19	TRBJ2-1	medium-sized	CASSSTTYNEQFF	TGTGCCAGTAGTTCTACTACCTACAATGAGCAGTTCTTC
TRBD1	TRBV2	TRBJ2-7	once	CASSLQGAYEQYF	TGTGCCAGCAGCTTACAGGGGGCCTACGAGCAGTACTTC
TRBD2	TRBV7-2	TRBJ2-5	-	CASSWTSGEGETQYF	TGTGCCAGCAGCTGGACTAGCGGGGAGGGGGAGACCCAGTACTTC
-	TRBV7-9	TRBJ1-6	-	CASSYLSSYNSPLHF	TGTGCCAGCAGCTACCTGAGCTCCTATAATTCACCCCTCCACTTT
TRBD1	TRBV7-9	TRBJ2-7	-	CASSLGQGDEQYF	TGTGCCAGCAGCTTAGGACAGGGTGACGAGCAGTACTTC
-	TRBV2	TRBJ1-2	-	CASSESQRGGYTF	TGTGCCAGCAGTGAGTCACAGCGGGGAGGCTACACCTTC
TRBD1	TRBV9	TRBJ2-7	-	CASSGQGAEQYF	TGTGCCAGCAGTGGACAGGGAGCAGAGCAGTACTTC
-	TRBV19	TRBJ1-4	-	CASMATVNEKLFF	TGTGCCAGTATGGCGACAGTTAATGAAAAACTGTTTTTT